A single sample gave rise to the 13 T cell receptor beta chains below, sequenced in a study of regulatory T cells in long-lasting Graves disease. Libraries of TCR beta came from iRepertoire HTBI primers plus Arm-PCR of CDR3 regions. TCRdb re-called the multiplex PCR reads with MiXCR, one entry per CDR3 protein. The sample has approximately 440,000 distinct CDR3 sequences, around 15% seen once. The time point denotes: newly diagnosed GD, antithyroid drugs for less than 3 months. Preparation of the TCR library used RNA extracted from PBMCs. This sample also appeared in a second study, on T cells in Graves' hyperthyroidism and ophthalmopathy.

The source was peripheral blood mononuclear cells (PBMCs), collected at new diagnosis, from a patient treated with antithyroid drugs. The receptors were gathered from a man aged 35-49 years with Graves disease.

In this sample, this clonotype turned up a few times. The chain has TRBV10-1 and TRBJ2-2; no definite D call. Germline loops: CDR1 WNHNN, CDR2 SYGVQD (reference sequence). Trimming pared 6 bases from V and 5 bases from J, leaving 10 bases between. There are 13 residues in the CDR3. The CDR3 bases are TGCGCCAGCAGCGAGCAACCTACCGGGGAGCTGTTTTTT. Translating it yields CASSEQPTGELFF.

This clonotype came up many times. The chain couples TRBV24-1 to TRBJ2-2, with TRBD1 identical over 9 bases. Germline CDR1 and CDR2: KGHDR and SFDVKD. The CDR3 loop spans 16 amino acids. Unmatched junction bases numbered 8, after V lost 4 bases and J lost 6 bases. The DNA of the CDR3 is TGTGCCACCAGTGACCTAGGGACAGGGTCATCCGGGGAGCTGTTTTTT. Protein: CATSDLGTGSSGELFF.

To note about this clonotype: Given a much more abundant clone one base away, this may be a read error. CDR3 coding DNA: TGTGCCAGCTCAATCTCGGGACTAGCGGCAGATGCGCAGTATTTT. It is translated as CASSISGLAADAQYF. The rearrangement links TRBV18 to TRBJ1-1; 11 bases line up with TRBD2. The closer fit of TRBJ2-3 to the DNA end suggests the J call may be wrong. The length of the CDR3 is 15 residues. Germline CDR1 KGHSH, CDR2 LQKENI.

There are many counts of this clonotype. The rearrangement uses TRBV5-1 and TRBJ1-3; D is unresolved. Germline-derived CDR1 and CDR2 are SGHRS and YFSETQ. The CDR3 runs 14 residues. Trimming cost V 0 bases and J 3 bases, with 7 bases left between them. DNA for the CDR3: TGCGCCAGCAGCTTGGACGGTTATGGAAACACCATATATTTT. Residues: CASSLDGYGNTIYF. The whole variable domain, remainder taken from reference TRBV5-1 and TRBJ1-3, is KAGVTQTPRYLIKTRGQQVTLSCSPISGHRSVSWYQQTPGQGLQFLFEYFSETQRNKGNFPGRFSGRQFSNSRSEMNVSTLELGDSALYLCASSLDGYGNTIYFGEGSWLTVV.

As to this clonotype: Given a much more abundant clone one base away, this may be a read error. This chain joins TRBV19 and TRBJ2-6; the D gene is possibly TRBD2 (6 bases). From germline, CDR1 is LNHDA and CDR2 SQIVND (reference sequence). CDR3 length: 16 residues. V gave up 4 bases and J gave up 1 base, with 11 bases separating them. The CDR3 DNA reads as TGTGCCAGTAGTACGGTTGGAGGGTCTGGGGCCAACGTCCTGACTTTC. Encoded protein: CASSTVGGSGANVLTF.

This clonotype was counted a few times. The genes are TRBV19 and TRBJ1-4; no clear D gene. The V end was cut by 3 bases, the J end by 13 bases, with 18 bases between. This CDR3 has 14 residues. Germline V lookup: CDR1 LNHDA, CDR2 SQIVND (reference sequence). The CDR3 is CASSIEPFADGLFF. Here the CDR3 DNA reads TGTGCCAGTAGTATCGAACCCTTCGCGGATGGACTGTTTTTT.

This clonotype was recorded at least ten times. The chain carries TRBV28 and TRBJ2-5; TRBD1 matches 8 bases. The germline gives CDR1 MDHEN, CDR2 SYDVKM. CDR3 length equals 16 residues. After removal of 2 bases from V and 1 base from J, the junction contained 6 bases not matched to a gene. CDR3 in DNA: TGTGCCAGCAGTTTAATCCGGACAGGGCTCCAAGAGACCCAGTACTTC. The encoded protein is CASSLIRTGLQETQYF.

This clonotype was counted a few times. This may be a read error: a much more frequent sequence differs by one nucleotide. The chain recombines TRBV7-9 with TRBJ2-5; D is perhaps TRBD2 (5 bases). The CDR3 runs to 13 residues. The germline V and J ends were trimmed by 3 bases and 3 bases, with 8 bases remaining between them. Per germline, CDR1 SEHNR and CDR2 FQNEAQ (reference sequence). CDR3 sequence (DNA): TGTGCCAGCAGCTTCGGGATAGAAGAGACCCAGTACTTC. This sequence encodes CASSFGIEETQYF.

This clonotype was counted between two and nine times. The J gene is TRBJ1-3, the V gene TRBV12-5; D is perhaps TRBD1 (5 bases). V was trimmed by 5 bases and J by 3 bases, leaving 11 bases between them. Germline V lookup: CDR1 LGHNT, CDR2 FRNRAP. CDR3 length: 14 amino acids. This CDR3 reads CASGGGTVGNTIYF. As DNA, the CDR3 is TGTGCTAGTGGTGGCGGGACCGTTGGAAACACCATATATTTT.

This clonotype occurred a few times. The rearrangement joins TRBV5-1 to TRBJ1-2; 7 bases map to TRBD1. This CDR3 region has 14 residues. Germline V gene data show CDR1 as SGHRS and CDR2 as YFSETQ. Trimming at V came to 2 bases and at J to 5 bases, leaving 6 bases not matched to a gene. CDR3 loop: CASSLSGTEYGYTF. Here the CDR3 DNA reads TGCGCCAGCAGCTTATCCGGGACAGAGTATGGCTACACCTTC.

This clonotype was detected a few times. The chain recombines TRBV29-1 with TRBJ1-1; no clear D. In germline, CDR1 is SQVTM, CDR2 ANQGSEA. V shed 6 bases and J shed 0 bases, with 17 bases lying between them. There are 15 residues in the CDR3. The DNA of the CDR3 is TGCAGCGTGGTGTTGGGCGCCTTTATGAACACTGAAGCTTTCTTT. Translating it yields CSVVLGAFMNTEAFF.

Ten or more counts support this clonotype. This chain links TRBV5-6 with TRBJ2-7; D may be TRBD2 (5 bases). Germline lookup yields CDR1 SGHDT and CDR2 YYEEEE. The CDR3 spans 15 residues. Trimming took 4 bases from V and 3 from J, leaving 17 bases between them. The CDR3 nucleotides are TGTGCCAGCAGCCGGACTCCAACGGTCATCTACGAGCAGTACTTC. Protein: CASSRTPTVIYEQYF.

Notes on this clonotype: At one boundary the junction diverges from the germline segment, which might be a read error. V gene TRBV5-1 combines with J gene TRBJ2-7; maybe TRBD1 (6 bases). Germline values: CDR1 SGHRS, CDR2 YFSETQ. This CDR3 contains 14 residues. The CDR3 nucleotides are TGCGTCAGCGGCTTGGACGGGACAAGCTACGAGCAGTACTTC. Protein product: CVSGLDGTSYEQYF.